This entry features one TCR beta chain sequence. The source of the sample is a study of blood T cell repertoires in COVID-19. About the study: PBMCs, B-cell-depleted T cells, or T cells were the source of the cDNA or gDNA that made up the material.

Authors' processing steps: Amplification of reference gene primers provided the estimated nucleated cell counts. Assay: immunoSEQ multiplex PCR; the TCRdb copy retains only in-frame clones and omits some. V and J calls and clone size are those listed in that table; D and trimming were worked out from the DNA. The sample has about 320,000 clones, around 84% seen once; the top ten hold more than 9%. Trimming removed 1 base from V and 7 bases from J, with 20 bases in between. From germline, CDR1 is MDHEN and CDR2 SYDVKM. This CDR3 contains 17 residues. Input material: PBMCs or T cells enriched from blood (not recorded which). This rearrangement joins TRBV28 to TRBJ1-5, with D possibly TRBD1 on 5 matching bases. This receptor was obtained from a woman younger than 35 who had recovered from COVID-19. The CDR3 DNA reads TGTGCCAGCAGTTTATTGGTTACGCCCCGGGGGGGACAGCCCCAGCATTTT. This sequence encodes CASSLLVTPRGGQPQHF. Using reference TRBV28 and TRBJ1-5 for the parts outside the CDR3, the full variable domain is DVKVTQSSRYLVKRTGEKVFLECVQDMDHENMFWYRQDPGLGLRLIYFSYDVKMKEKGDIPEGYSVSREKKERFSLILESASTNQTSMYLCASSLLVTPRGGQPQHFGDGTRLSIL.